Shown below are 8 T cell receptor beta chains from a single sample sequenced in a study of CD8+ T cells in alopecia areata. The treatment is: oral pan-JAK inhibitor, 5-10 mg twice daily. RNA extraction and reverse transcription yielded cDNA as sequencing template. Assay: immunoSEQ multiplex PCR; the TCRdb copy retains only in-frame clones and omits some. The sample includes approximately 210,000 clones, roughly three fifths of them seen just once. The source was CD4+ T cells sorted from blood, collected around week 47, from a patient treated with tofacitinib. These receptors were taken from a human donor with alopecia areata.

The chain carries TRBV5-1 and TRBJ2-5, with 8 bases lining up with TRBD1. The end of the DNA aligns better with TRBJ2-7, so the J call may be wrong. CDR3 length: 14 residues. Per the germline V gene, CDR1 is SGHRS and CDR2 is YFSETQ. In DNA, the CDR3 is TGCGCCAGCAGCTGGGACAGGCTAACAGCCGAGCAGTACTTC. Amino acid sequence: CASSWDRLTAEQYF.

The chain is built from TRBV5-4 and TRBJ2-2; D is perhaps TRBD1 (7 bases). The CDR3 loop spans 14 amino acids. Looked up from germline, CDR1 is SGHNT and CDR2 is YYREEE (reference sequence). Trimming pared 4 bases from V and 5 bases from J, leaving 12 bases between. CDR3 in amino acids: CASSAGQKTGELFF. CDR3 DNA sequence: TGTGCCAGCAGCGCGGGACAGAAGACCGGGGAGCTGTTTTTT.

This clone was picked up a small number of times. This chain uses TRBV30 with TRBJ1-2; 10 bases fit TRBD1. V gave up 8 bases and J gave up 8 bases; unmatched junction bases: 17. CDR3 length: 15 amino acids. Germline V gene lookup returns CDR1 GTSNPN and CDR2 SVGIG (reference sequence). CDR3 loop: CARQTTGQGTGGYTF. CDR3 nucleotide sequence: TGTGCCCGGCAAACGACGGGACAGGGGACGGGCGGCTACACCTTC.

This clone was picked up one time. This chain connects TRBV29-1 to TRBJ2-1, with 9 bases identical to TRBD2. V gave up 7 bases and J gave up 3 bases; unmatched junction bases: 4. The germline CDR1 and CDR2 sequences are SQVTM and ANQGSEA. CDR3 length: 13 residues. This CDR3 is CSAGLASYNEQFF. DNA of the CDR3: TGCAGCGCCGGACTAGCGAGCTACAATGAGCAGTTCTTC.

For the CDR3, the DNA is TGTGCCACCAGCAGCTCGCGGGGCGAACCAAATTCACCCCTCCACTTT. Amino acid sequence: CATSSSRGEPNSPLHF. The chain combines TRBV15 with TRBJ1-6; a weak D match, TRBD1 (5 bases). V lost 3 bases and J 7 bases, leaving 16 bases between the germline ends. This CDR3 comprises 16 residues. Germline CDR1 reads LNHNV; CDR2 reads YYDKDF (reference sequence).

Regarding this clone: The junction and the germline gene differ at one end; a read error may be behind it. The rearrangement uses TRBV2 and TRBJ2-1; 11 bases align to TRBD1. Germline V gives CDR1 SNHLY, CDR2 FYNNEI. The CDR3 spans 11 residues. In DNA form, the CDR3 reads TGTGCCAGCAGTAGGACAGGGGGCATGCTCTTC. Its translation is CASSRTGGMLF.

The gene calls are TRBV9 and TRBJ1-2; 7 positions agree with TRBD1. The CDR3 covers 15 residues. J gave up 6 bases and V 0 bases, and 8 bases lay outside the gene matches. The germline V gene encodes CDR1 SGDLS and CDR2 YYNGEE. The chain's CDR3 is CASSVVAVGGNGYTF. The CDR3 bases are TGTGCCAGCAGCGTAGTAGCTGTAGGGGGCAATGGCTACACCTTC.

This clone has a handful of counts. The rearrangement uses TRBV5-1 and TRBJ2-5, with D unclear. V shed 3 bases and J shed 0 bases, with 6 bases lying between them. Germline loops: CDR1 SGHRS, CDR2 YFSETQ. The CDR3 length is 13 residues. The DNA of the CDR3 is TGCGCCAGCAGCTCGAACTACCAAGAGACCCAGTACTTC. Translating it yields CASSSNYQETQYF.